This T cell receptor beta chain was retrieved from a study of shared clonotypes between healthy human individuals. Findings and limits, study-wide: What limited the represented genetic and exposure-history diversity was the small number of donors. Naive subsets generally had larger estimated richness than memory subsets.

Here immunoSEQ multiplex PCR was the method, and the copy in TCRdb shows in-frame clones only, minus some. The sample shows about 110,000 clones, roughly 70% of them seen only once. With regard to this clone: Its specificity is unknown.

This CDR3 comprises 13 residues. V lost 3 bases to trimming and J lost 3 bases; unmatched junction nucleotides: 3. The V gene's germline CDR1 is GTSNPN and CDR2 SVGIG (reference sequence). The chain recombines TRBV30 with TRBJ2-7; TRBD1 aligns across 9 bases. The sequence was collected from a woman in her twenties or thirties in good health. Input material: memory CD8+ T cells sorted from blood. Subset of the sample: CD45RO+ cells pooled with CCR7-negative TemRA cells. The CDR3 nucleotides are TGTGCCTGGAGGGGGACAGGGAACTACGAGCAGTACTTC. Protein sequence: CAWRGTGNYEQYF.